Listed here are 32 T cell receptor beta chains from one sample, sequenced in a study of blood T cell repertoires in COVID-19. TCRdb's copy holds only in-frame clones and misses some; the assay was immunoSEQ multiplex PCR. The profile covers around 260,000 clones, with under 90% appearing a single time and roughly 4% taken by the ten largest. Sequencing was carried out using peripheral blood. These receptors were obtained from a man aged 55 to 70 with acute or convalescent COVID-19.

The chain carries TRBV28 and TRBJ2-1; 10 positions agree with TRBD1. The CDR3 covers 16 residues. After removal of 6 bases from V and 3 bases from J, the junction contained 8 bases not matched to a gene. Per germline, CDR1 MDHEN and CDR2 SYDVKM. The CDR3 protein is CASSPSGTGDYNEQFF. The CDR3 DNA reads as TGTGCCAGCAGCCCGTCCGGGACAGGGGACTACAATGAGCAGTTCTTC.

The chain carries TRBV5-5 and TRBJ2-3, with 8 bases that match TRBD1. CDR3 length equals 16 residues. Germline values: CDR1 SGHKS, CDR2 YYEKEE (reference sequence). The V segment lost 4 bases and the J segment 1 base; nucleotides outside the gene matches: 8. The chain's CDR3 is CASSVIGQGRTDTQYF. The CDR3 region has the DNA TGTGCCAGCAGCGTTATCGGACAGGGACGCACAGATACGCAGTATTTT.

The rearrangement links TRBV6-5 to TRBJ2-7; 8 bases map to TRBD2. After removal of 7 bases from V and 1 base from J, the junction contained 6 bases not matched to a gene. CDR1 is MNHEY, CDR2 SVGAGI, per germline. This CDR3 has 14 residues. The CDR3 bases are TGTGCCAGCACGCGGGGGGAGGCTTCCTACGAGCAGTACTTC. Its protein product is CASTRGEASYEQYF.

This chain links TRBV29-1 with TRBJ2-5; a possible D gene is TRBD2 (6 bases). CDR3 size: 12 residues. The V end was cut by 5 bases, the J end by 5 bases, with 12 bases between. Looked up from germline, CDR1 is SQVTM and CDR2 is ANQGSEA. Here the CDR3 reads CSVTQGGETQYF. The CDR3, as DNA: TGCAGCGTTACCCAGGGAGGTGAGACCCAGTACTTC.

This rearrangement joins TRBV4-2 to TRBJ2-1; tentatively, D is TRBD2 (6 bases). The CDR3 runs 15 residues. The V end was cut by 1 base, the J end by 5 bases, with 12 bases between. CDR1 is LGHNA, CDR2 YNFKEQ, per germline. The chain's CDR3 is CASSQGWGVHNEQFF. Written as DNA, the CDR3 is TGTGCCAGCAGCCAAGGATGGGGGGTTCACAATGAGCAGTTCTTC.

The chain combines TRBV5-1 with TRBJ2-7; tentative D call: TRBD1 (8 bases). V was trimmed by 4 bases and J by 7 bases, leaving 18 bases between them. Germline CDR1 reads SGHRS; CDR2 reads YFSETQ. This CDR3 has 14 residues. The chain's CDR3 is CASSVGDYRGEQYF. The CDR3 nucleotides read TGCGCCAGCAGCGTTGGGGACTACAGGGGGGAGCAGTACTTC.

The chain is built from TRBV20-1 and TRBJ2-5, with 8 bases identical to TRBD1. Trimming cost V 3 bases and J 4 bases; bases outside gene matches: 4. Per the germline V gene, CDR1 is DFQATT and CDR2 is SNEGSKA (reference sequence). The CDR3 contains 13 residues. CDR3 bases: TGCAGTGCTAGTGGACAGGGTTTAGAGACCCAGTACTTC. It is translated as CSASGQGLETQYF.

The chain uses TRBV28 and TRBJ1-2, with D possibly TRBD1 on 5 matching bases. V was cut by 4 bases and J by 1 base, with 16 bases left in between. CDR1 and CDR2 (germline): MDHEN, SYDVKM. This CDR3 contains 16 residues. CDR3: CASSSLGPRDNYGYTF. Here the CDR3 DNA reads TGTGCCAGCAGTTCTTTAGGCCCCAGGGATAACTATGGCTACACCTTC.

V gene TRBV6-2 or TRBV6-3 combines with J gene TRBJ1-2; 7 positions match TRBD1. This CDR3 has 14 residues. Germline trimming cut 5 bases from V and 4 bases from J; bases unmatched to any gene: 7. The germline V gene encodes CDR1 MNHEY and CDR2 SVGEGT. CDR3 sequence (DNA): TGTGCCAGCAGTCTCCGGGGACAGTCCTATGGCTACACCTTC. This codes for CASSLRGQSYGYTF.

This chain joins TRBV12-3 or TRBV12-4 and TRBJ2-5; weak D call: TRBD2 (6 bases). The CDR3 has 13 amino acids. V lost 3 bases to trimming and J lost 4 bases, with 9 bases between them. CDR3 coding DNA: TGTGCCAGCAGTTTTAGGGAGGTAGAGACCCAGTACTTC. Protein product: CASSFREVETQYF.

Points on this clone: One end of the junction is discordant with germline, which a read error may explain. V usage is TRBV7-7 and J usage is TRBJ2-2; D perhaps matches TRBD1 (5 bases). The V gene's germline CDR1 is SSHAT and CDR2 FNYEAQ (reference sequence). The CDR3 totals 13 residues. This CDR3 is CASSSTGAGELFF. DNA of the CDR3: TGTGCTAGCAGCTCTACAGGTGCCGGGGAGCTGTTTTTT.

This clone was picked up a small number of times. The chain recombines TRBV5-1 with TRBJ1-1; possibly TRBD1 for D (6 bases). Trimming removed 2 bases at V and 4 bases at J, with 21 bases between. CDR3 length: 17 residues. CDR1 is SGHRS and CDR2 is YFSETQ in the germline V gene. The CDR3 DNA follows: TGCGCCAGCAGCTTAGTGACAGGCTCCATCCCGGGCACTGAAGCTTTCTTT. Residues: CASSLVTGSIPGTEAFF.

CDR3 loop: CASSSGSYNEQFF. The CDR3 DNA reads as TGTGCCAGCAGTAGCGGCTCTTACAATGAGCAGTTCTTC. This chain uses TRBV7-2 with TRBJ2-1, with a weak D call TRBD2 (6 bases). V was trimmed by 6 bases and J by 4 bases, leaving 10 bases between them. Germline loops: CDR1 SGHTA, CDR2 FQGNSA. CDR3 length equals 13 residues.

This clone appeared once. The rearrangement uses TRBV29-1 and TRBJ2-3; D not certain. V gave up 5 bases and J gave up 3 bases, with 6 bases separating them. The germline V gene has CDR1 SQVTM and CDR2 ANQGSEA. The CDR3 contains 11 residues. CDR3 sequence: CSVLRTDTQYF. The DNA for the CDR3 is TGCAGCGTTCTCCGTACAGATACGCAGTATTTT.

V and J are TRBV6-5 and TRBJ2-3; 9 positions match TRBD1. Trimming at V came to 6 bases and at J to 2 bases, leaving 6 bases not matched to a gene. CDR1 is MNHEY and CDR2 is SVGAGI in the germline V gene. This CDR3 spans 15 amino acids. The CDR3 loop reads CASRKGQGNTDTQYF. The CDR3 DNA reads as TGTGCCAGCAGGAAGGGACAGGGAAACACAGATACGCAGTATTTT.

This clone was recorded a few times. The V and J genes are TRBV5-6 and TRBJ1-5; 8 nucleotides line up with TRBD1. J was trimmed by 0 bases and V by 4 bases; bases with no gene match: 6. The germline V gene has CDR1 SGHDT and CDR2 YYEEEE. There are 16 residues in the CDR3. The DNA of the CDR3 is TGTGCCAGCAGCCCCGGGACAGGTTATAGCAATCAGCCCCAGCATTTT. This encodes CASSPGTGYSNQPQHF.

CDR3 sequence reads: CASSGQLRHQPQHF. The DNA of the CDR3 is TGTGCCAGCAGTGGACAGTTGCGGCATCAGCCCCAGCATTTT. V is TRBV28 and J is TRBJ1-5, with a tentative D call TRBD1 (6 bases). Between the trimmed V and J ends, which lost 5 bases and 5 bases, there was a span of 13 bases. Germline lookup yields CDR1 MDHEN and CDR2 SYDVKM. The CDR3 loop spans 14 amino acids.

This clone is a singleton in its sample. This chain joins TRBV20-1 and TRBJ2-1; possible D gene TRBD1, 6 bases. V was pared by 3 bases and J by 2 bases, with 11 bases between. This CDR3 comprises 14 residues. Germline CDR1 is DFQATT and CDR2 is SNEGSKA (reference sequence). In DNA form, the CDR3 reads TGCAGTGCTAGTATTGAGGGGGCCTACAATGAGCAGTTCTTC. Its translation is CSASIEGAYNEQFF.

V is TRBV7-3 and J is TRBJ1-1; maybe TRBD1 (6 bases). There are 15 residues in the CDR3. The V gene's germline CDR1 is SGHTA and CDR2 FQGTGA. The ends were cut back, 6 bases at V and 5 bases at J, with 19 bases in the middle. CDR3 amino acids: CASRLLGQRETEAFF. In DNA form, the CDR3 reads TGTGCCAGCAGGCTGTTAGGACAGAGGGAGACTGAAGCTTTCTTT.

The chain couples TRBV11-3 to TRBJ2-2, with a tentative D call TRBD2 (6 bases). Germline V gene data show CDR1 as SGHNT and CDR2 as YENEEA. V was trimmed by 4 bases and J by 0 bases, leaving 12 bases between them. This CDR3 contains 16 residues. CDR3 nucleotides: TGTGCCAGCAGCTCATTAGCGGCCACGAACACCGGGGAGCTGTTTTTT. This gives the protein CASSSLAATNTGELFF. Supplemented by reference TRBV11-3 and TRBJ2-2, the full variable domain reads EAGVVQSPRYKIIEKKQPVAFWCNPISGHNTLYWYLQNLGQGPELLIRYENEEAVDDSQLPKDRFSAERLKGVDSTLKIQPAELGDSAVYLCASSSLAATNTGELFFGEGSRLTVL.

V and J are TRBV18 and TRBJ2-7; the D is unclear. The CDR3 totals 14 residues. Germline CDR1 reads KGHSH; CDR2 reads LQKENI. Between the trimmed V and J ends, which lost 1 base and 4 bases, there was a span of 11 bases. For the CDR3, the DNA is TGTGCCAGCTCACCACAGCAGGTTGGGTACGAGCAGTACTTC. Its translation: CASSPQQVGYEQYF.

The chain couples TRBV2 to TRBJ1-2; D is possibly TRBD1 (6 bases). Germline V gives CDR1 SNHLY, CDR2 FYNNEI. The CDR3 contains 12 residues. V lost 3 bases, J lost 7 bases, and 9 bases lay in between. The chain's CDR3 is CASSEGARGYTF. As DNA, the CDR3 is TGTGCCAGCAGTGAGGGGGCGCGTGGCTACACCTTC.

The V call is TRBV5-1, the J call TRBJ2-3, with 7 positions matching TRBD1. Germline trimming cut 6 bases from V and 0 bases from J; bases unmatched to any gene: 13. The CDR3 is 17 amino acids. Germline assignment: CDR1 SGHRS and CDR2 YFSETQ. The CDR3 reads CASTQGRGQPSTDTQYF. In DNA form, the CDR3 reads TGCGCCAGCACTCAGGGTAGGGGGCAACCAAGCACAGATACGCAGTATTTT.

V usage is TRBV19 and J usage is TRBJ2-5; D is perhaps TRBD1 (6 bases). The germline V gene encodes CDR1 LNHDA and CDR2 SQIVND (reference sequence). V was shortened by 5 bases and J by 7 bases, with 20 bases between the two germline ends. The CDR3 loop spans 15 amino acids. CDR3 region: CASSAWQGMLGTQYF. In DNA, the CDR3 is TGTGCCAGTAGTGCATGGCAGGGGATGCTAGGGACCCAGTACTTC. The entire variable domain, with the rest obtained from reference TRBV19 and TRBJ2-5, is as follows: DGGITQSPKYLFRKEGQNVTLSCEQNLNHDAMYWYRQDPGQGLRLIYYSQIVNDFQKGDIAEGYSVSREKKESFPLTVTSAQKNPTAFYLCASSAWQGMLGTQYFGPGTRLLVL.

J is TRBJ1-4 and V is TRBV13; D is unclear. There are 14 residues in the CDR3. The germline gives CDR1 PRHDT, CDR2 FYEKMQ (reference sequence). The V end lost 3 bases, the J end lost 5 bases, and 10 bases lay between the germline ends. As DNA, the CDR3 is TGTGCCAGCAGCTTTGGGAGTAACAATGAAAAACTGTTTTTT. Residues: CASSFGSNNEKLFF.

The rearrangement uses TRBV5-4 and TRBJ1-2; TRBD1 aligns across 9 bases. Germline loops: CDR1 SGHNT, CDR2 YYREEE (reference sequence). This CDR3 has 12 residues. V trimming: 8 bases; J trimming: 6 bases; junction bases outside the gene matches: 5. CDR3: CASGDRVNGYTF. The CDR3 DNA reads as TGTGCCAGTGGGGACAGGGTGAATGGCTACACCTTC.

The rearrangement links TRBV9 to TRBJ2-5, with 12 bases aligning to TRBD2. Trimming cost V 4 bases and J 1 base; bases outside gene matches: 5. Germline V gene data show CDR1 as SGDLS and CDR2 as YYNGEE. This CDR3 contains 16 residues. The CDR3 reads CASSQTSGGTQETQYF. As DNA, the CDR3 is TGTGCCAGCAGCCAGACTAGCGGGGGTACCCAAGAGACCCAGTACTTC.

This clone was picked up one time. This CDR3 is CASSRAGIHAGNTIYF. In DNA form, the CDR3 reads TGTGCCAGCTCACGGGCAGGGATCCACGCCGGAAACACCATATATTTT. This chain joins TRBV18 and TRBJ1-3; a possible D gene is TRBD1 (5 bases). The germline V gene encodes CDR1 KGHSH and CDR2 LQKENI. The CDR3 length is 16 residues. The V end was cut by 4 bases, the J end by 4 bases, with 17 bases between.

CDR3 loop: CASSPGQRDTGELFF. The CDR3 DNA reads as TGTGCCAGCTCACCAGGCCAACGGGACACCGGGGAGCTGTTTTTT. The chain is built from TRBV18 and TRBJ2-2; D unclear. Germline assignment: CDR1 KGHSH and CDR2 LQKENI. Trimming cost V 2 bases and J 3 bases, with 10 bases left between them. CDR3 size: 15 residues.

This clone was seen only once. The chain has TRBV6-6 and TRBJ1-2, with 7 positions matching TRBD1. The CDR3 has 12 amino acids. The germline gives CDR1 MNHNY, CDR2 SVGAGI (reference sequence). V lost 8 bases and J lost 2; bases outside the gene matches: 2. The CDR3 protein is CASAQGNYGYTF. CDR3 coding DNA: TGTGCCAGCGCACAGGGGAACTATGGCTACACCTTC.

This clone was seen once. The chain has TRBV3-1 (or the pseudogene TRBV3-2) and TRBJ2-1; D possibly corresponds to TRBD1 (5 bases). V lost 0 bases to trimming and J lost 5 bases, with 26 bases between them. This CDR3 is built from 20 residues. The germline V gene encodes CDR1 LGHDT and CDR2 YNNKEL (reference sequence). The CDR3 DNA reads TGTGCCAGCAGCCAAGATCTGGGCAGGGCCTCATCGTACTTAAACAATGAGCAGTTCTTC. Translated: CASSQDLGRASSYLNNEQFF.

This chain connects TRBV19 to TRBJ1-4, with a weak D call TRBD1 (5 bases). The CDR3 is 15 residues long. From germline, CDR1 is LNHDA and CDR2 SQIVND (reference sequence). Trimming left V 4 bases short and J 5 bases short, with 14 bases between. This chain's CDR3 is CASSNRGLGNEKLFF. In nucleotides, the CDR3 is TGTGCCAGTAGTAATAGGGGACTGGGGAATGAAAAACTGTTTTTT. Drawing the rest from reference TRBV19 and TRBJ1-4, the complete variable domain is DGGITQSPKYLFRKEGQNVTLSCEQNLNHDAMYWYRQDPGQGLRLIYYSQIVNDFQKGDIAEGYSVSREKKESFPLTVTSAQKNPTAFYLCASSNRGLGNEKLFFGSGTQLSVL.